Presented here are 31 T cell receptor beta chains from one specimen sequenced in a study of T-cell memory formation after mild COVID-19. TCRdb re-called the 5' RACE reads with MiXCR, one entry per CDR3 protein. This table has tens of thousands of distinct CDR3 sequences, roughly 13% appearing once. Sequencing input: PBMCs or a T cell subset sorted from them (not recorded which). Every receptor here comes from an adult woman who had mild COVID-19 (a few samples of this study predate the infection). Cell type and time point are not known.

The chain is built from TRBV5-1 and TRBJ2-7; no clear D. The CDR3 is 13 residues long. Per germline, CDR1 SGHRS and CDR2 YFSETQ. Trimming stripped 5 bases from V and 3 bases from J, with 12 bases between. This CDR3 reads CASSRDTLYEQYF. The CDR3 nucleotides are TGCGCCAGCAGTCGTGACACACTCTACGAGCAGTACTTC.

CDR3 nucleotide sequence: TGTGCCAGCAGCTTAATGGAGAACACTGAAGCTTTCTTT. Protein product: CASSLMENTEAFF. The rearrangement uses TRBV7-9 and TRBJ1-1; the D is unclear. The CDR3 has 13 residues. Germline CDR1 is SEHNR and CDR2 is FQNEAQ (reference sequence). Trimming took off 2 bases at V and 1 base at J, with 5 bases between the two ends.

This clonotype has more than one count but fewer than ten. The CDR3 sequence: CASSSRQGMNEQFF. The DNA of the CDR3 is TGTGCCAGCAGCTCCCGGCAGGGGATGAATGAGCAGTTCTTC. The gene calls are TRBV11-3 and TRBJ2-1; the D gene is possibly TRBD1 (6 bases). V was trimmed by 4 bases and J by 7 bases, leaving 14 bases between them. The CDR3 runs to 14 residues. Looked up from germline, CDR1 is SGHNT and CDR2 is YENEEA.

The chain is built from TRBV27 and TRBJ2-5; no clear D. CDR3 size: 14 residues. The germline V and J ends were trimmed by 5 bases and 1 base, with 11 bases remaining between them. Per the germline V gene, CDR1 is MNHEY and CDR2 is SMNVEV (reference sequence). The CDR3 DNA is TGTGCCAGCAGTCGTGATGTGGCCCAAGAGACCCAGTACTTC. It translates to CASSRDVAQETQYF.

This clonotype occurred a few times. The chain has TRBV5-1 and TRBJ1-1; D gene ambiguous. CDR1 is SGHRS and CDR2 is YFSETQ in the germline V gene. V was pared by 5 bases and J by 1 base, with 9 bases between. The CDR3 consists of 13 residues. For the CDR3, the DNA is TGCGCCAGCAGAGGAGATCCGAACACTGAAGCTTTCTTT. Encoded protein: CASRGDPNTEAFF.

The gene calls are TRBV12-3 or TRBV12-4 and TRBJ1-1; D may be TRBD1 (5 bases). V was pared by 4 bases and J by 5 bases, with 11 bases between. The CDR3 totals 13 residues. Written as DNA, the CDR3 is TGTGCCAGCAGTTCAGGGCTGGGGACTGAAGCTTTCTTT. It yields the protein CASSSGLGTEAFF.

The chain links TRBV6-2 or TRBV6-3 to TRBJ2-1; 7 bases match TRBD2. With 5 bases clipped from V and 4 bases from J, the junction kept 8 bases outside the gene matches. In germline, CDR1 is MNHEY, CDR2 SVGEGT. The CDR3 length is 15 residues. The CDR3 is CASSKDPSGYNEQFF. CDR3 bases: TGTGCCAGCAGTAAAGACCCTAGCGGATACAATGAGCAGTTCTTC.

This clonotype is classed as large (0.1 to 1%). DNA of the CDR3: TGTGCCAGTACCTCTTACCGGGACAGAATACACTATGGCTACACCTTC. It translates to CASTSYRDRIHYGYTF. The rearrangement uses TRBV19 and TRBJ1-2, with 7 nucleotides matching TRBD1. Germline loops: CDR1 LNHDA, CDR2 SQIVND (reference sequence). V lost 7 bases, J lost 3 bases, and 14 bases stayed unmatched. This CDR3 has 16 residues.

The chain combines TRBV23-1 with TRBJ2-1; TRBD1 aligns across 9 bases. TRBV23-1 is an ORF, and what it does is uncertain. The CDR3 sequence is 14 residues long. J lost 9 bases, V lost 3 bases, and 6 bases had no gene match. As DNA, the CDR3 is TGCGCCAGCAGTCACCTACACAGGGGGCGTGAGCAGTTCTTC. Translated: CASSHLHRGREQFF.

This rearrangement joins TRBV7-9 to TRBJ2-7; a weak D match, TRBD1 (5 bases). The CDR3 has 12 amino acids. V was shortened by 7 bases and J by 6 bases, with 13 bases between the two germline ends. The germline V gene encodes CDR1 SEHNR and CDR2 FQNEAQ (reference sequence). CDR3 sequence: CASTAGNLEQYF. CDR3 DNA: TGTGCCAGCACCGCAGGGAATCTCGAGCAGTACTTC.

There are a few counts of this clonotype. The genes are TRBV5-1 and TRBJ2-7; D may be TRBD1 (6 bases). This CDR3 comprises 13 residues. The germline gives CDR1 SGHRS, CDR2 YFSETQ. Trimming removed 4 bases at V and 6 bases at J, with 14 bases between. The CDR3 protein is CASSLGTLGEQYF. DNA for the CDR3: TGCGCCAGCAGCCTCGGGACATTGGGCGAGCAGTACTTC.

Only a few counts were recorded for this clonotype. The gene calls are TRBV9 and TRBJ2-3; tentatively, D is TRBD2 (6 bases). The CDR3 runs to 15 residues. CDR1 and CDR2 (germline): SGDLS, YYNGEE. Deletions cut 3 bases from V and 5 bases from J, with 16 bases between. This CDR3 is CASSDTGQGGDTQYF. In DNA, the CDR3 is TGTGCCAGCAGCGACACCGGGCAGGGAGGAGATACGCAGTATTTT.

The sample holds a few counts of this clonotype. This chain connects TRBV7-9 to TRBJ2-7; D gene uncertain. This CDR3 has 13 residues. The V gene lost 2 bases and the J gene lost 6 bases, with 11 bases spanning the gap. The germline CDR1 and CDR2 sequences are SEHNR and FQNEAQ (reference sequence). CDR3 region: CASSLSQRPEQYF. The DNA for the CDR3 is TGTGCCAGCAGCTTATCCCAGCGCCCCGAGCAGTACTTC.

This sequence joins TRBV7-3 and TRBJ1-1; 7 bases line up with TRBD1. V was clipped by 2 bases and J by 8 bases; unmatched bases: 17. CDR1 SGHTA and CDR2 FQGTGA come from the germline V gene. This CDR3 is 17 amino acids long. The CDR3 reads CASSLDPLLDRADEAFF. The CDR3 bases are TGTGCCAGCAGCTTAGATCCCCTTTTAGACAGGGCTGACGAAGCTTTCTTT.

This clonotype occurred a few times. The chain carries TRBV5-5 and TRBJ1-1; 7 nucleotides match TRBD1. The CDR3 covers 16 residues. V lost 0 bases and J lost 0; bases outside the gene matches: 5. CDR1 SGHKS and CDR2 YYEKEE come from the germline V gene (reference sequence). CDR3 coding DNA: TGTGCCAGCAGCTTGGAGGGGGCCCTCCTGAACACTGAAGCTTTCTTT. It translates to CASSLEGALLNTEAFF.

This clonotype appeared many times. The genes are TRBV7-8 and TRBJ1-1; a weak D match, TRBD1 (6 bases). Trimming removed 5 bases at V and 5 bases at J, with 21 bases between. The length of the CDR3 is 16 residues. Germline V gives CDR1 SGHVS, CDR2 FQNEAQ. The CDR3 DNA is TGTGCCAGCAGCCCAGTAACAGGGTGGGTAGAGACTGAAGCTTTCTTT. This encodes CASSPVTGWVETEAFF.

This clonotype was observed many times. The chain uses TRBV4-1 and TRBJ2-7, with D perhaps TRBD1 (6 bases). V was cut by 0 bases and J by 0 bases, with 12 bases left in between. The CDR3 contains 16 residues. Looked up from germline, CDR1 is MGHRA and CDR2 is YSYEKL. As DNA, the CDR3 is TGCGCCAGCAGCCAAGACGACAGGAGTGGCTCCTACGAGCAGTACTTC. It codes for CASSQDDRSGSYEQYF.

The CDR3 sequence: CASSWTGQGLCEQYF. For the CDR3, the DNA is TGTGCCAGCAGCTGGACGGGACAGGGGTTATGCGAGCAGTACTTC. The genes are TRBV13 and TRBJ2-7; 10 bases are a match to TRBD1. The CDR3 spans 15 residues. Unmatched junction bases numbered 9, after V lost 4 bases and J lost 6 bases. The germline CDR1 and CDR2 sequences are PRHDT and FYEKMQ (reference sequence). Full variable domain (missing parts from reference TRBV13 and TRBJ2-7): AAGVIQSPRHLIKEKRETATLKCYPIPRHDTVYWYQQGPGQDPQFLISFYEKMQSDKGSIPDRFSAQQFSDYHSELNMSSLELGDSALYFCASSWTGQGLCEQYFGPGTRLTVT.

This clonotype was counted only a few times. This CDR3 reads CAWTGIEEKLFF. DNA of the CDR3: TGTGCCTGGACAGGGATCGAGGAAAAACTGTTTTTT. The V and J genes are TRBV30 and TRBJ1-4; perhaps TRBD1 as D (5 bases). CDR3 size: 12 residues. V dropped 4 bases and J dropped 8 bases, with 11 bases sitting between them. Germline V gene sequence: CDR1 GTSNPN, CDR2 SVGIG (reference sequence).

The chain uses TRBV28 and TRBJ2-7; maybe TRBD2 (6 bases). This CDR3 spans 15 amino acids. Trimming pared 1 base from V and 0 bases from J, leaving 10 bases between. From germline, CDR1 is MDHEN and CDR2 SYDVKM. This chain's CDR3 is CASSLSPGASYEQYF. Written as DNA, the CDR3 is TGTGCCAGCAGTTTATCTCCGGGAGCCTCCTACGAGCAGTACTTC.

This clonotype was observed a few times. V gene TRBV29-1 combines with J gene TRBJ1-2, with a tentative D call TRBD1 (5 bases). Germline loops: CDR1 SQVTM, CDR2 ANQGSEA. The CDR3 is made up of 14 amino acids. Trimming took off 4 bases at V and 2 bases at J, with 14 bases between the two ends. The DNA for the CDR3 is TGCAGCGTTGTATCTGGGGCGCAGAACTATGGCTACACCTTC. This gives the protein CSVVSGAQNYGYTF.

In its sample, this clonotype was seen a few times. This chain joins TRBV29-1 and TRBJ2-2, with D perhaps being TRBD1 or TRBD2 (6 bases each). The CDR3 has 15 residues. CDR1 is SQVTM, CDR2 ANQGSEA, per germline. V was cut by 0 bases and J by 2 bases, with 10 bases left in between. The chain's CDR3 is CSVEEQGTNTGELFF. The CDR3 DNA sequence: TGCAGCGTTGAAGAGCAGGGGACTAACACCGGGGAGCTGTTTTTT.

This clonotype has only a few counts. The rearrangement links TRBV6-1 to TRBJ2-3; D is perhaps TRBD1 (5 bases). The V end lost 6 bases, the J end lost 3 bases, and 16 bases lay between the germline ends. Germline V lookup: CDR1 MNHNS, CDR2 SASEGT. The CDR3 spans 15 residues. The CDR3: CASRFVREGTDTQYF. Here the CDR3 DNA reads TGTGCCAGCAGATTTGTCAGGGAAGGTACAGATACGCAGTATTTT.

The chain recombines TRBV5-5 with TRBJ1-1, with D possibly being TRBD1 (6 bases). CDR3 size: 13 residues. Trimming removed 3 bases at V and 0 bases at J, with 6 bases between. Per germline, CDR1 SGHKS and CDR2 YYEKEE (reference sequence). CDR3 in DNA: TGTGCCAGCAGCTGGACAGTGAACACTGAAGCTTTCTTT. Translation gives CASSWTVNTEAFF. The full variable domain, with the rest looked up from reference TRBV5-5 and TRBJ1-1, is DAGVTQSPTHLIKTRGQQVTLRCSPISGHKSVSWYQQVLGQGPQFIFQYYEKEERGRGNFPDRFSARQFPNYSSELNVNALLLGDSALYLCASSWTVNTEAFFGQGTRLTVV.

The rearrangement joins TRBV9 to TRBJ2-1; no clear D. Germline values: CDR1 SGDLS, CDR2 YYNGEE. Trimming took 0 bases from V and 0 from J, leaving 7 bases between them. The CDR3 sequence is 15 residues long. The CDR3 DNA sequence: TGTGCCAGCAGCGTAGACCCGAGCTCCTACAATGAGCAGTTCTTC. This translates into CASSVDPSSYNEQFF.

The rearrangement joins TRBV6-6 to TRBJ2-1; TRBD2 matches 8 bases. Germline CDR1 MNHNY, CDR2 SVGAGI (reference sequence). The CDR3 length is 18 residues. The V gene end was trimmed by 4 bases and the J gene end by 9 bases; junction bases not matched to a gene: 20. The CDR3 loop reads CASSSCRVPSGSTCEQFF. The DNA for the CDR3 is TGTGCCAGCAGTTCCTGTAGGGTACCCAGCGGGAGTACTTGTGAGCAGTTCTTC.

Only a few counts were recorded for this clonotype. This CDR3 reads CASGQGATYEQYF. The DNA of the CDR3 is TGTGCCAGCGGACAGGGGGCTACCTACGAGCAGTACTTC. The V gene is TRBV7-9, the J gene TRBJ2-7, with TRBD1 matching 11 bases. The CDR3 contains 13 residues. With V trimmed by 8 bases and J by 2 bases, 2 bases remained unmatched. Looked up from germline, CDR1 is SEHNR and CDR2 is FQNEAQ (reference sequence).

This CDR3 is CAIWEDRGVEQYF. The CDR3 region has the DNA TGTGCCATCTGGGAGGACAGGGGGGTCGAGCAGTACTTC. The V and J genes are TRBV10-3 and TRBJ2-7; 10 nucleotides agree with TRBD1. This CDR3 is built from 13 residues. Unmatched junction bases numbered 7, after V lost 8 bases and J lost 6 bases. The germline gives CDR1 ENHRY, CDR2 SYGVKD.

This sequence joins TRBV7-9 and TRBJ2-1, with unresolved D. V was cut by 3 bases and J by 8 bases, with 8 bases left in between. This CDR3 comprises 12 residues. Germline CDR1 and CDR2: SEHNR and FQNEAQ (reference sequence). In DNA form, the CDR3 reads TGTGCCAGCAGCTTTGTTGTCGATGAGCAGTTCTTC. The encoded protein is CASSFVVDEQFF.

There are a few counts of this clonotype. V and J are TRBV7-9 and TRBJ2-1; no definite D call. Deletions cut 1 base from V and 0 bases from J, with 7 bases between. The CDR3 has 15 amino acids. The germline V gene has CDR1 SEHNR and CDR2 FQNEAQ (reference sequence). This chain's CDR3 is CASSLGGYSYNEQFF. The CDR3 DNA sequence: TGTGCCAGCAGCTTAGGCGGATACTCCTACAATGAGCAGTTCTTC.

This clonotype was counted only a few times. This chain joins TRBV7-2 and TRBJ2-3, with D possibly being TRBD1 (5 bases). Trimming cost V 1 base and J 4 bases, with 12 bases left between them. The CDR3 runs to 15 residues. Germline assignment: CDR1 SGHTA and CDR2 FQGNSA. The CDR3 sequence is CASSLEGQGPDTQYF. The DNA of the CDR3 is TGTGCCAGCAGCTTAGAGGGGCAGGGTCCAGATACGCAGTATTTT.